The 12 T cell receptor beta chains below come from one sample, sequenced in a study of T-cell reconstitution after alpha-beta-depleted transplantation in children. TCRbeta library construction was performed incorporating unique molecular identifiers. In TCRdb, the PCR reads were re-called with MiXCR into one record per CDR3 protein. The table lists roughly 500,000 distinct CDR3 sequences, about a sixth of them singletons. Sequenced here: PBMCs from the stem cell graft donor, sampled from the stem cell graft. The receptor set was obtained from a human donor who donated a stem cell graft to a child with acute lymphoblastic leukemia.

This clonotype showed up just a few times. The V and J genes are TRBV7-2 and TRBJ2-1, with D tentatively TRBD2 (5 bases). The V end was cut by 2 bases, the J end by 8 bases, with 13 bases between. Germline V gene sequence: CDR1 SGHTA, CDR2 FQGNSA. The CDR3 length is 14 residues. The DNA of the CDR3 is TGTGCCAGCAGCTTATCGCCTAGCTGGGATGAGCAGTTCTTC. The encoded protein is CASSLSPSWDEQFF.

This clonotype was observed a few times. The gene calls are TRBV7-9 and TRBJ1-1, with D maybe TRBD1 (6 bases). CDR1 and CDR2 from the germline V gene are SEHNR and FQNEAQ (reference sequence). The CDR3 is made up of 12 amino acids. Trimming shortened V by 2 bases and J by 8 bases, and 9 bases separated the two germline ends. DNA for the CDR3: TGTGCCAGCAGCTTACCGCAGGGGGAAGCTTTCTTT. Its protein product is CASSLPQGEAFF.

There are a few counts of this clonotype. The chain uses TRBV12-3 or TRBV12-4 and TRBJ2-4; 7 bases are a match to TRBD2. Trimming took 5 bases from V and 7 from J; bases not matched to a gene: 11. The CDR3 loop spans 15 amino acids. Written as DNA, the CDR3 is TGTGCCAGCAGTGATACCCCGGGAGGAGTGAACATTCAGTACTTC. Its protein is CASSDTPGGVNIQYF.

This clonotype was picked up many times. For the CDR3, the DNA is TGTGCCAGCAGTTTTAAGGGGAACGAGCAGTACTTC. Protein product: CASSFKGNEQYF. V gene TRBV12-3 or TRBV12-4 combines with J gene TRBJ2-7; maybe TRBD1 (5 bases). CDR3 length: 12 residues. V lost 3 bases to trimming and J lost 5 bases, with 8 bases between them.

This clonotype was detected only a few times. V gene TRBV5-1 combines with J gene TRBJ2-3; 7 nucleotides align to TRBD1. From germline, CDR1 is SGHRS and CDR2 YFSETQ. The CDR3 has 16 amino acids. The V gene end was trimmed by 0 bases and the J gene end by 1 base; junction bases not matched to a gene: 5. The CDR3 spells CASSLVGTDGTDTQYF. CDR3 sequence (DNA): TGCGCCAGCAGCTTGGTAGGGACAGACGGCACAGATACGCAGTATTTT.

The genes are TRBV6-1 and TRBJ2-1; D tentatively reads TRBD1 or TRBD2 (6 bases each). From germline, CDR1 is MNHNS and CDR2 SASEGT. This CDR3 comprises 14 residues. V was cut by 1 base and J by 9 bases, with 13 bases left in between. The CDR3 protein is CASSEVRGALEQFF. The DNA for the CDR3 is TGTGCCAGCAGTGAAGTAAGGGGGGCGCTTGAGCAGTTCTTC.

This sequence joins TRBV21-1 and TRBJ2-7; the table's D gene call, TRBD1, was not cross checked with the DNA. TRBV21-1 is tagged as a pseudogene. The CDR3 totals 11 residues. The CDR3 nucleotides read TGTGCCAGCAGCAAAGAAGCCCCCTTTTGCTTC. Protein product: CASSKEAPFCF.

The rearrangement links TRBV27 to TRBJ1-2; TRBD1 is a possible D gene (5 bases). The CDR3 runs to 13 residues. The germline gives CDR1 MNHEY, CDR2 SMNVEV (reference sequence). V was pared by 1 base and J by 8 bases, with 11 bases between. The CDR3 DNA is TGTGCCAGCAGTTTATTTGGCAGGGACGGCTACACCTTC. It yields the protein CASSLFGRDGYTF.

This clonotype was counted a few times. V gene TRBV5-1 combines with J gene TRBJ2-7; D is undetermined. V was trimmed by 4 bases and J by 7 bases, leaving 12 bases between them. In germline, CDR1 is SGHRS, CDR2 YFSETQ. This CDR3 spans 12 amino acids. The CDR3 sequence: CASSEDGWEQYF. The CDR3 DNA is TGCGCCAGCAGCGAGGACGGCTGGGAGCAGTACTTC.

DNA for the CDR3: TGCAGTGCTCGGTCGGCAGCAAACACTGAAGCTTTCTTT. This codes for CSARSAANTEAFF. The chain carries TRBV20-1 and TRBJ1-1; D not certain. Germline V gene sequence: CDR1 DFQATT, CDR2 SNEGSKA (reference sequence). CDR3 size: 13 residues. V lost 5 bases and J lost 2, with 12 bases in between.

The J gene is TRBJ1-2, the V gene TRBV5-1; D is possibly TRBD1 (5 bases). Germline-derived CDR1 and CDR2 are SGHRS and YFSETQ. The CDR3 spans 15 residues. Trimming took off 4 bases at V and 8 bases at J, with 21 bases between the two ends. CDR3 in DNA: TGCGCCAGCAGCGCCTATCCTAGGGGAAGAGAGGGCTACACCTTC. Protein sequence: CASSAYPRGREGYTF.

In its sample, this clonotype was seen a few times. The CDR3 sequence: CASSYGSSGNQPQHF. The CDR3 nucleotides read TGCGCCAGCAGCTACGGGAGTTCGGGCAATCAGCCCCAGCATTTT. The chain couples TRBV5-1 to TRBJ1-5; no definite D call. The V gene's germline CDR1 is SGHRS and CDR2 YFSETQ. Trimming removed 3 bases from V and 2 bases from J, with 12 bases in between. There are 15 residues in the CDR3. Full variable domain (remainder filled in from reference TRBV5-1 and TRBJ1-5): KAGVTQTPRYLIKTRGQQVTLSCSPISGHRSVSWYQQTPGQGLQFLFEYFSETQRNKGNFPGRFSGRQFSNSRSEMNVSTLELGDSALYLCASSYGSSGNQPQHFGDGTRLSIL.